The next 18 T cell receptor beta chains were all read from a single sample in a study of cytomegalovirus exposure and HLA in healthy donors. Primers for the PCR totalled 60 Vbeta and 13 Jbeta. Clones were sequenced by immunoSEQ multiplex PCR, and TCRdb holds only the in-frame ones, with some missing. The sample includes some 97,000 clones, roughly 75% seen only once; the top ten take approximately 14%. Material: PBMCs. These receptors were collected from a male donor in good health and CMV-seropositive.

The rearrangement links TRBV5-6 to TRBJ1-1; D not certain. V was clipped by 0 bases and J by 6 bases, with 9 bases between them. The germline V gene has CDR1 SGHDT and CDR2 YYEEEE. There are 13 residues in the CDR3. In nucleotides, the CDR3 is TGTGCCAGCAGCTTGGTCTCAGTCCCTGAAGCTTTCTTT. Its protein is CASSLVSVPEAFF. Using reference TRBV5-6 and TRBJ1-1 for the parts outside the CDR3, the full variable domain is DAGVTQSPTHLIKTRGQQVTLRCSPKSGHDTVSWYQQALGQGPQFIFQYYEEEERQRGNFPDRFSGHQFPNYSSELNVNALLLGDSALYLCASSLVSVPEAFFGQGTRLTVV.

The J gene is TRBJ1-1, the V gene TRBV19, with D possibly TRBD1 on 5 matching bases. Germline CDR1 is LNHDA and CDR2 is SQIVND (reference sequence). This CDR3 spans 15 amino acids. Trimming left V 11 bases short and J 7 bases short, with 26 bases between. CDR3 region: CAVFRDQGGDGEAFF. In nucleotides, the CDR3 is TGTGCCGTCTTTCGGGACCAAGGCGGGGATGGTGAAGCTTTCTTT. The full variable domain, rest sourced from reference TRBV19 and TRBJ1-1, is DGGITQSPKYLFRKEGQNVTLSCEQNLNHDAMYWYRQDPGQGLRLIYYSQIVNDFQKGDIAEGYSVSREKKESFPLTVTSAQKNPTAFYLCAVFRDQGGDGEAFFGQGTRLTVV.

The chain has TRBV7-2 and TRBJ2-7; a possible D gene is TRBD2 (6 bases). There are 15 residues in the CDR3. The V end was cut by 1 base, the J end by 3 bases, with 13 bases between. Germline-derived CDR1 and CDR2 are SGHTA and FQGNSA. The CDR3 protein is CASSLGGGVLYEQYF. Written as DNA, the CDR3 is TGTGCCAGCAGCTTAGGCGGCGGGGTCCTCTACGAGCAGTACTTC.

V and J are TRBV11-3 and TRBJ1-1; TRBD1 is a possible D gene (5 bases). V was shortened by 1 base and J by 4 bases, with 19 bases between the two germline ends. The germline V gene encodes CDR1 SGHNT and CDR2 YENEEA. The CDR3 is 17 amino acids. CDR3 region: CASSLVQGTLSATEAFF. For the CDR3, the DNA is TGTGCCAGCAGCTTAGTGCAGGGCACATTATCGGCCACTGAAGCTTTCTTT.

This clone was observed a few times. The rearrangement links TRBV28 to TRBJ2-3, with D perhaps TRBD2 (6 bases). V lost 6 bases, J lost 4 bases, and 17 bases lay in between. CDR1 and CDR2 from the germline V gene are MDHEN and SYDVKM. The CDR3 has 15 amino acids. In DNA, the CDR3 is TGTGCCAGCAGCCGGCCCGGGAGTCGGGCAGATACGCAGTATTTT. It is translated as CASSRPGSRADTQYF.

The chain carries TRBV10-3 and TRBJ1-5; D uncertain. V was shortened by 4 bases and J by 5 bases, with 12 bases between the two germline ends. In germline, CDR1 is ENHRY, CDR2 SYGVKD. The length of the CDR3 is 14 residues. In nucleotides, the CDR3 is TGTGCCATCAGTGCTGGAGGAGGCCATCAGCCCCAGCATTTT. Its protein product is CAISAGGGHQPQHF.

This rearrangement joins TRBV7-3 to TRBJ2-7; TRBD1 agrees at 8 bases. Germline trimming cut 3 bases from V and 2 bases from J; bases unmatched to any gene: 15. The CDR3 is 18 amino acids. The germline gives CDR1 SGHTA, CDR2 FQGTGA. CDR3 protein: CASSFRQGPVPWAYEQYF. The CDR3 DNA reads TGTGCCAGCAGCTTCCGACAGGGGCCCGTCCCGTGGGCCTACGAGCAGTACTTC.

This clone appeared a few times. V gene TRBV5-6 combines with J gene TRBJ1-1; TRBD1 agrees at 7 bases. This CDR3 contains 19 residues. Germline assignment: CDR1 SGHDT and CDR2 YYEEEE. V was clipped by 3 bases and J by 2 bases; unmatched bases: 19. CDR3 bases: TGTGCCAGCAGCTCACCCAAGGGACAGTCGTTTCCCCGCAACACTGAAGCTTTCTTT. Protein product: CASSSPKGQSFPRNTEAFF.

The chain joins TRBV6-6 to TRBJ1-2; the D gene is possibly TRBD1 (6 bases). The germline V gene encodes CDR1 MNHNY and CDR2 SVGAGI (reference sequence). V was pared by 7 bases and J by 8 bases, with 23 bases between. There are 15 residues in the CDR3. The CDR3, as DNA: TGTGCCAGCACTGGGGCGGGGGCTGCTCGGGAGGGCTACACCTTC. This sequence encodes CASTGAGAAREGYTF.

The J gene is TRBJ1-1, the V gene TRBV5-4, with TRBD1 matching over 9 bases. CDR1 is SGHNT, CDR2 YYREEE, per germline (reference sequence). CDR3 length equals 16 residues. V lost 4 bases and J lost 1; bases outside the gene matches: 8. The CDR3 DNA sequence: TGTGCCAGCAGCCAAGATCCGGGACAGGGGAACACTGAAGCTTTCTTT. Translated: CASSQDPGQGNTEAFF.

This chain connects TRBV13 to TRBJ2-3; D is unclear. Germline values: CDR1 PRHDT, CDR2 FYEKMQ (reference sequence). V was cut by 3 bases and J by 0 bases, with 7 bases left in between. The CDR3 length is 14 residues. This chain's CDR3 is CASSFETSTDTQYF. The CDR3 DNA is TGTGCCAGCAGCTTCGAGACTAGCACAGATACGCAGTATTTT.

This sequence joins TRBV2 and TRBJ1-6, with unresolved D. V was clipped by 5 bases and J by 8 bases, with 10 bases between them. Per the germline V gene, CDR1 is SNHLY and CDR2 is FYNNEI. CDR3 length: 13 amino acids. This CDR3 is CASSLGLDSPLHF. Here the CDR3 DNA reads TGTGCCAGCAGTCTCGGGTTGGATTCACCCCTCCACTTT. Full variable domain (missing parts from reference TRBV2 and TRBJ1-6): EPEVTQTPSHQVTQMGQEVILRCVPISNHLYFYWYRQILGQKVEFLVSFYNNEISEKSEIFDDQFSVERPDGSNFTLKIRSTKLEDSAMYFCASSLGLDSPLHFGNGTRLTVT.

The rearrangement uses TRBV5-1 and TRBJ2-7, with a tentative D call TRBD1 (6 bases). This CDR3 has 14 residues. V lost 0 bases to trimming and J lost 1 base, with 8 bases between them. Germline loops: CDR1 SGHRS, CDR2 YFSETQ. This CDR3 reads CASSLAGVSYEQYF. For the CDR3, the DNA is TGCGCCAGCAGCTTGGCAGGGGTATCCTACGAGCAGTACTTC.

This clone has more than one count but fewer than ten. The CDR3 sequence is CASSLFLGRGFEAFF. The CDR3 coding sequence is TGCGCCAGCAGCCTTTTTTTGGGCAGGGGGTTTGAAGCTTTCTTT. This rearrangement joins TRBV4-3 to TRBJ1-1; 7 bases are a match to TRBD1. V was pared by 4 bases and J by 7 bases, with 12 bases of the junction left unmatched. Looked up from germline, CDR1 is LGHNA and CDR2 is YSLEER. The CDR3 has 15 amino acids.

The gene calls are TRBV5-6 and TRBJ1-2; 7 positions match TRBD1. The CDR3 runs to 14 residues. From germline, CDR1 is SGHDT and CDR2 YYEEEE. V trimming: 4 bases; J trimming: 4 bases; junction bases outside the gene matches: 7. CDR3 sequence reads: CASSPGTAAYGYTF. The CDR3 DNA sequence: TGTGCCAGCAGCCCAGGGACAGCCGCCTATGGCTACACCTTC.

This clone was counted between two and nine times. The chain carries TRBV7-9 and TRBJ1-4, with D perhaps TRBD1 (6 bases). Trimming pared 3 bases from V and 0 bases from J, leaving 20 bases between. This CDR3 comprises 19 residues. CDR1 and CDR2 (germline): SEHNR, FQNEAQ (reference sequence). DNA of the CDR3: TGTGCCAGCAGCTTGGGGTCCGGGGCAGGGGTCGCAACTAATGAAAAACTGTTTTTT. Residues: CASSLGSGAGVATNEKLFF.

This chain links TRBV7-2 with TRBJ2-7, with 8 bases that match TRBD2. The CDR3 contains 16 residues. Germline assignment: CDR1 SGHTA and CDR2 FQGNSA. The V gene end was trimmed by 1 base and the J gene end by 1 base; junction bases not matched to a gene: 6. DNA for the CDR3: TGTGCCAGCAGCTTAGACGCCGGGACTAGGTCCTACGAGCAGTACTTC. Translated: CASSLDAGTRSYEQYF.

The chain links TRBV5-6 to TRBJ1-3; 11 bases agree with TRBD1. After removal of 4 bases from V and 7 bases from J, the junction contained 4 bases not matched to a gene. Germline V gives CDR1 SGHDT, CDR2 YYEEEE. The CDR3 runs 14 residues. The CDR3 DNA sequence: TGTGCCAGCAGCCGAAGGACAGGGGGCAACACCATATATTTT. Amino acids: CASSRRTGGNTIYF.